Following are 27 T cell receptor beta chains from one sample sequenced in a study of PD-1 blockade in classical Hodgkin lymphoma. Only in-frame clones appear in the TCRdb table, and some are missing; sequencing was by immunoSEQ multiplex PCR. The repertoire holds 60,000 or so clones, with about 92% as singletons. The patients all showed relapse after autologous stem cell transplantation, while their brentuximab vedotin exposure varied. The source was peripheral blood mononuclear cells (PBMCs), collected at baseline. The receptors were sampled from a human donor with classical Hodgkin lymphoma.

This clone ranks as medium-sized. The V gene is TRBV6-1, the J gene TRBJ2-2; 7 bases map to TRBD1. From germline, CDR1 is MNHNS and CDR2 SASEGT. This CDR3 has 15 residues. V lost 6 bases and J lost 3; bases outside the gene matches: 7. The CDR3 is CASRRGQLDTGELFF. The CDR3 nucleotides read TGTGCCAGCAGGAGGGGACAGCTAGACACCGGGGAGCTGTTTTTT.

The chain couples TRBV28 to TRBJ2-5; no clear D. Germline assignment: CDR1 MDHEN and CDR2 SYDVKM. CDR3 length equals 13 residues. Trimming took off 2 bases at V and 5 bases at J, with 9 bases between the two ends. CDR3 region: CASSLDSRETQYF. CDR3 DNA: TGTGCCAGCAGTTTAGATTCGCGGGAGACCCAGTACTTC.

The V call is TRBV6-5, the J call TRBJ1-5; D not certain. CDR1 is MNHEY, CDR2 SVGAGI, per germline. The V and J ends lost 5 bases and 6 bases respectively, with 5 bases between them. This CDR3 contains 11 residues. The CDR3 protein is CASSQFQPQHF. CDR3 nucleotide sequence: TGTGCCAGCAGTCAATTTCAGCCCCAGCATTTT.

V usage is TRBV28 and J usage is TRBJ2-5; 10 positions match TRBD2. With 4 bases clipped from V and 4 bases from J, the junction kept 9 bases outside the gene matches. Germline V CDR1 and CDR2: MDHEN, SYDVKM. There are 16 residues in the CDR3. The CDR3 reads CASSYGTSEVGETQYF. CDR3 DNA: TGTGCCAGCAGTTATGGGACTAGCGAGGTCGGAGAGACCCAGTACTTC.

This clone was seen just once. The V and J genes are TRBV19 and TRBJ2-6; 12 bases fit TRBD1. The germline V gene encodes CDR1 LNHDA and CDR2 SQIVND (reference sequence). This CDR3 has 18 amino acids. V trimming: 5 bases; J trimming: 2 bases; junction bases outside the gene matches: 7. The CDR3 nucleotides are TGTGCCAGTAGTCCTGGGGACAGGGGGCTGGCTGGGGCCAACGTCCTGACTTTC. It translates to CASSPGDRGLAGANVLTF.

This clone showed up just a few times. The rearrangement links TRBV7-9 to TRBJ1-1; the D is unclear. V lost 1 base to trimming and J lost 11 bases, with 11 bases between them. The CDR3 loop spans 12 amino acids. The germline V gene has CDR1 SEHNR and CDR2 FQNEAQ (reference sequence). CDR3 DNA: TGTGCCAGCAGCTTAGGGGTTCGGTCGGCTTTCTTT. Residues: CASSLGVRSAFF.

Points on this clone: Relative to the germline gene, one junction end is altered; a read error may explain this. The chain combines TRBV5-6 with TRBJ2-7; D is possibly TRBD1 (6 bases). The CDR3 consists of 13 residues. Germline V gene sequence: CDR1 SGHDT, CDR2 YYEEEE. In DNA form, the CDR3 reads TGTGCCAGCAGTTTGGACAGAGGGCATGAGCAGTACTTC. It yields the protein CASSLDRGHEQYF.

The chain links TRBV7-2 to TRBJ1-2; a weak D match, TRBD1 (6 bases). V was cut by 1 base and J by 6 bases, with 9 bases left in between. This CDR3 has 13 amino acids. CDR1 and CDR2 (germline): SGHTA, FQGNSA. The CDR3 is CASSLEGQHGYTF. CDR3 DNA sequence: TGTGCCAGCAGCTTAGAGGGACAACATGGCTACACCTTC.

The chain joins TRBV25-1 to TRBJ2-5; no clear D gene. In germline, CDR1 is MGHDK, CDR2 SYGVNS. The CDR3 runs 14 residues. Between the trimmed V and J ends, which lost 1 base and 2 bases, there was a span of 8 bases. For the CDR3, the DNA is TGTGCCAGCAGTGAATTGGGCAGACAAGAGACCCAGTACTTC. Its protein is CASSELGRQETQYF.

This sequence joins TRBV6-1 and TRBJ2-2; 9 bases line up with TRBD2. After removal of 5 bases from V and 3 bases from J, the junction contained 4 bases not matched to a gene. CDR1 and CDR2 (germline): MNHNS, SASEGT. The length of the CDR3 is 15 residues. The CDR3 loop reads CASSSGRFDTGELFF. The CDR3 DNA follows: TGTGCCAGCAGTAGCGGGAGGTTCGACACCGGGGAGCTGTTTTTT.

The chain combines TRBV2 with TRBJ2-7, with 9 bases matching TRBD1. The CDR3 totals 13 residues. V gave up 6 bases and J gave up 4 bases; unmatched junction bases: 4. Germline V gene sequence: CDR1 SNHLY, CDR2 FYNNEI. The CDR3 DNA reads as TGTGCCAGCAGGGACAGGGGCGGGTACGAGCAGTACTTC. Translating gives CASRDRGGYEQYF.

The rearrangement links TRBV5-4 to TRBJ1-2; D ambiguous. The V gene's germline CDR1 is SGHNT and CDR2 YYREEE (reference sequence). This CDR3 is 15 amino acids long. Trimming took 0 bases from V and 3 from J, leaving 12 bases between them. CDR3 in DNA: TGTGCCAGCAGCTTGGGCCCGGGGTTGGACTATGGCTACACCTTC. Encoded protein: CASSLGPGLDYGYTF. The full variable domain, completed using reference TRBV5-4 and TRBJ1-2, is ETGVTQSPTHLIKTRGQQVTLRCSSQSGHNTVSWYQQALGQGPQFIFQYYREEENGRGNFPPRFSGLQFPNYSSELNVNALELDDSALYLCASSLGPGLDYGYTFGSGTRLTVV.

In its sample, this clone was seen once. The J gene is TRBJ2-3, the V gene TRBV10-2; TRBD2 is a possible D gene (7 bases). Germline values: CDR1 WSHSY, CDR2 SAAADI. CDR3 size: 14 residues. The V end was cut by 7 bases, the J end by 2 bases, with 13 bases between. This CDR3 is CASITGGFTDTQYF. CDR3 in DNA: TGCGCCAGCATTACGGGGGGCTTCACAGATACGCAGTATTTT.

This clone was seen once. V gene TRBV19 combines with J gene TRBJ1-5; D is ambiguous. Trimming stripped 2 bases from V and 6 bases from J, with 5 bases between. The V gene's germline CDR1 is LNHDA and CDR2 SQIVND (reference sequence). The CDR3 covers 12 residues. The CDR3 bases are TGTGCCAGTAGTATAAGCGGTCAGCCCCAGCATTTT. It codes for CASSISGQPQHF.

This chain joins TRBV28 and TRBJ1-1, with a tentative D call TRBD1 (5 bases). The ends were cut back, 3 bases at V and 8 bases at J, with 25 bases in the middle. The CDR3 is made up of 17 amino acids. Germline V gene sequence: CDR1 MDHEN, CDR2 SYDVKM. The CDR3 DNA reads TGTGCCAGCAGTTTCGGGCAGGGAGGCTGGATTAGCTACGAAGCTTTCTTT. This translates into CASSFGQGGWISYEAFF.

The chain employs TRBV18 and TRBJ2-3; tentative D call: TRBD1 (6 bases). The CDR3 is 15 residues long. Germline CDR1 is KGHSH and CDR2 is LQKENI. Trimming removed 0 bases at V and 2 bases at J, with 9 bases between. The CDR3 is CASSPPGGNTDTQYF. CDR3 in DNA: TGTGCCAGCTCACCACCAGGGGGAAACACAGATACGCAGTATTTT.

This chain joins TRBV28 and TRBJ2-3; D is unclear. V shed 3 bases and J shed 7 bases, with 8 bases lying between them. Germline CDR1 is MDHEN and CDR2 is SYDVKM. CDR3 size: 12 residues. The CDR3: CASSFFSNTQYF. Written as DNA, the CDR3 is TGTGCCAGCAGTTTTTTTAGCAATACGCAGTATTTT.

The CDR3 spells CASSLAGFSPLHF. The DNA of the CDR3 is TGCGCCAGCAGCTTGGCAGGGTTTTCACCCCTCCACTTT. The chain combines TRBV5-1 with TRBJ1-6; D perhaps matches TRBD1 (5 bases). Germline CDR1 SGHRS, CDR2 YFSETQ. V lost 0 bases and J lost 9, with 7 bases in between. The CDR3 loop spans 13 amino acids.

This clone showed up just once. The gene calls are TRBV19 and TRBJ1-5; D unresolved. Germline V gives CDR1 LNHDA, CDR2 SQIVND (reference sequence). Trimming left V 3 bases short and J 7 bases short, with 16 bases between. This CDR3 has 15 amino acids. The CDR3 DNA sequence: TGTGCCAGTAGTATCATCGAGGGCTTAAGGCAGCCCCAGCATTTT. Its translation: CASSIIEGLRQPQHF. The full variable domain, in which reference TRBV19 and TRBJ1-5 provide the parts outside the CDR3, is DGGITQSPKYLFRKEGQNVTLSCEQNLNHDAMYWYRQDPGQGLRLIYYSQIVNDFQKGDIAEGYSVSREKKESFPLTVTSAQKNPTAFYLCASSIIEGLRQPQHFGDGTRLSIL.

The gene calls are TRBV19 and TRBJ1-1; D not certain. The CDR3 runs 13 residues. Germline CDR1 is LNHDA and CDR2 is SQIVND (reference sequence). Deletions cut 5 bases from V and 3 bases from J, with 10 bases between. The CDR3 nucleotides are TGTGCCAGTAGTGCCGGGAGCCACACTGAAGCTTTCTTT. Amino acid sequence: CASSAGSHTEAFF.

Here the CDR3 DNA reads TGTGCCAGCAGCGTAGAAGCTAACTATGGCTACACCTTC. It codes for CASSVEANYGYTF. The chain recombines TRBV9 with TRBJ1-2; D is unresolved. V dropped 0 bases and J dropped 0 bases, with 3 bases sitting between them. Germline V CDR1 and CDR2: SGDLS, YYNGEE. This CDR3 spans 13 amino acids.

The chain combines TRBV27 with TRBJ2-7; TRBD1 might be the D (5 bases). The CDR3 spans 15 residues. CDR1 MNHEY and CDR2 SMNVEV come from the germline V gene (reference sequence). V gave up 2 bases and J gave up 5 bases, with 16 bases separating them. CDR3 DNA: TGTGCCAGCAGTTTAAGGGGAATTAGGGCCAACGAGCAGTACTTC. It is translated as CASSLRGIRANEQYF.

V usage is TRBV7-9 and J usage is TRBJ2-7; 8 bases align to TRBD2. Germline trimming cut 3 bases from V and 3 bases from J; bases unmatched to any gene: 13. CDR3 size: 17 residues. CDR1 is SEHNR and CDR2 is FQNEAQ in the germline V gene (reference sequence). The CDR3 DNA sequence: TGTGCCAGCAGCTTTATCAATCAACCGGGGGGGAACTACGAGCAGTACTTC. This codes for CASSFINQPGGNYEQYF.

The chain couples TRBV10-3 to TRBJ2-5; TRBD2 aligns across 9 bases. Per germline, CDR1 ENHRY and CDR2 SYGVKD. The CDR3 length is 14 residues. V trimming: 7 bases; J trimming: 1 base; junction bases outside the gene matches: 4. The DNA for the CDR3 is TGTGCCATCACGAGCGGGGGGACCCAAGAGACCCAGTACTTC. It translates to CAITSGGTQETQYF.

The V gene is TRBV6-1, the J gene TRBJ1-1; 8 bases agree with TRBD1. After removal of 2 bases from V and 5 bases from J, the junction contained 7 bases not matched to a gene. Germline assignment: CDR1 MNHNS and CDR2 SASEGT. This CDR3 spans 15 amino acids. CDR3 sequence (DNA): TGTGCCAGCAGTGAAAGGGCAGGGGGCCGGACTGAAGCTTTCTTT. Protein sequence: CASSERAGGRTEAFF.

This clone counts as large. The rearrangement links TRBV7-6 to TRBJ2-1, with 7 nucleotides matching TRBD2. The CDR3 has 15 residues. Germline V gene lookup returns CDR1 SGHVS and CDR2 FNYEAQ. V shed 5 bases and J 1 base; nucleotides not matched to a gene: 5. CDR3 in DNA: TGTGCCAGCAGCCCCGAAGCGGGGTCCTACAATGAGCAGTTCTTC. It codes for CASSPEAGSYNEQFF.

This chain connects TRBV6-4 to TRBJ2-5, with D possibly TRBD1 on 5 matching bases. Trimming took 5 bases from V and 3 from J, leaving 13 bases between them. The germline V gene encodes CDR1 MRHNA and CDR2 SNTAGT. The CDR3 runs to 14 residues. CDR3 in amino acids: CASSLDSAEETQYF. The CDR3 nucleotides are TGTGCCAGCAGTTTAGACAGCGCCGAAGAGACCCAGTACTTC.